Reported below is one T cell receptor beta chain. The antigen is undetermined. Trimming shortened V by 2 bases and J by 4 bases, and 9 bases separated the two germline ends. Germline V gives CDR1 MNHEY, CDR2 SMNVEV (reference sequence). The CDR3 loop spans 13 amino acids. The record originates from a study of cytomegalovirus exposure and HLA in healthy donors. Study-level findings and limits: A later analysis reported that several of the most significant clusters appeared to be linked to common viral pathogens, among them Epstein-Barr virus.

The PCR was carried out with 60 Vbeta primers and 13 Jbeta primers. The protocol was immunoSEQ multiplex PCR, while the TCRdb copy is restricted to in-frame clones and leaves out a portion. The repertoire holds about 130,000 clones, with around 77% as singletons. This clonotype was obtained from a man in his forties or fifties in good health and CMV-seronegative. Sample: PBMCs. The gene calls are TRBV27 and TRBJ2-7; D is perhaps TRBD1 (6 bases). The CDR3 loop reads CASSLSRGYEQYF. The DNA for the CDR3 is TGTGCCAGCAGTTTAAGCAGGGGTTACGAGCAGTACTTC.